This note documents a single T cell receptor (beta chain) sequence. The antigen is undetermined. The data stem from a study of cytotoxic CD8 clonotypes in ibrutinib-treated CLL. Overall study findings and caveats: Contraction or stability on treatment was seen for public clonotypes, which were uncommon.

In germline, CDR1 is SQVTM, CDR2 ANQGSEA. The CDR3 is made up of 12 amino acids. The germline V and J ends were trimmed by 4 bases and 3 bases, with 7 bases remaining between them. TCRdb keeps only in-frame clones here, not all; method: immunoSEQ multiplex PCR. The sample yields about 45,000 clones, under 75% seen once. This chain uses TRBV29-1 with TRBJ2-1, with D perhaps TRBD1 (6 bases). The specimen comprised PBMCs, sampled after 12 months of ibrutinib treatment. The TCR sequence derives from a human donor with chronic lymphocytic leukemia. CDR3 protein: CSVGDNYNEQFF. In DNA, the CDR3 is TGCAGCGTTGGGGACAACTACAATGAGCAGTTCTTC.